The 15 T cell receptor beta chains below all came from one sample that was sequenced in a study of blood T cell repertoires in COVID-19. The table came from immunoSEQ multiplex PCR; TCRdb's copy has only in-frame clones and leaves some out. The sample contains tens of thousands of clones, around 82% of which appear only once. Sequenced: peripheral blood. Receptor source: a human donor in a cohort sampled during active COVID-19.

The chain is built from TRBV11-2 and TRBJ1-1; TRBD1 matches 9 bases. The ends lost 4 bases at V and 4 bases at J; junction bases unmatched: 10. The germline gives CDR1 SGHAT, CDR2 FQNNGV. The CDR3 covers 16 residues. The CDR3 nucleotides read TGTGCCAGCAGCTCGTACCCCGGACAGGGGTTCACTGAAGCTTTCTTT. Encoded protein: CASSSYPGQGFTEAFF.

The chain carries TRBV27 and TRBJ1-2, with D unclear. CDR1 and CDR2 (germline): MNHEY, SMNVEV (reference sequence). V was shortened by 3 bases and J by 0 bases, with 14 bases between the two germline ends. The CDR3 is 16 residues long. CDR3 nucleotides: TGTGCCAGCAGTTTCCTTGGGAGTAGAACTAACTATGGCTACACCTTC. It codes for CASSFLGSRTNYGYTF.

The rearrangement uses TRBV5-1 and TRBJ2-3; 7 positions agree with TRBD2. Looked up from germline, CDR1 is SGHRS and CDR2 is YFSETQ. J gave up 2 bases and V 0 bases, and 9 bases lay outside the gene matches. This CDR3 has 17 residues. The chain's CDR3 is CASSLDPAGPPTDTQYF. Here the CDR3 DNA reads TGCGCCAGCAGCTTGGATCCAGCGGGGCCACCCACAGATACGCAGTATTTT.

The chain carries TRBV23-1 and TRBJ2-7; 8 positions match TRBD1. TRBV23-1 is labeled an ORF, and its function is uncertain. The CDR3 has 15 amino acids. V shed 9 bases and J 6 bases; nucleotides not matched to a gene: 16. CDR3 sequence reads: CASLRRTGKTFEQYF. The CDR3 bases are TGCGCCAGTCTTCGCAGGACAGGGAAGACTTTCGAGCAGTACTTC.

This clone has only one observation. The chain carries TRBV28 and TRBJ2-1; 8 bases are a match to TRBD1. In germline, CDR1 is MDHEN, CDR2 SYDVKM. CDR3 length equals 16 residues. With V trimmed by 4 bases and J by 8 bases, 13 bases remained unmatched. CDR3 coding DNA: TGTGCCAGCAGTTCACAGGGACAGGCGATCTTGGATGAGCAGTTCTTC. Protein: CASSSQGQAILDEQFF.

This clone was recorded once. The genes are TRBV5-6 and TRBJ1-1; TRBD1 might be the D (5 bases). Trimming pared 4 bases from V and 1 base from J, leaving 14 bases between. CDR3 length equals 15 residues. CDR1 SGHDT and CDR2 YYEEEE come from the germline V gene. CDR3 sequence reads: CASSLTGVWNTEAFF. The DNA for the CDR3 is TGTGCCAGCAGCCTCACGGGGGTATGGAACACTGAAGCTTTCTTT.

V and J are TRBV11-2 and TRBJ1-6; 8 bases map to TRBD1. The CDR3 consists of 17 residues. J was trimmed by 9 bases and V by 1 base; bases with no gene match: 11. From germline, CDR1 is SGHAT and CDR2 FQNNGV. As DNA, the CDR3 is TGTGCCAGCAGCTTAGGGCTAAACAGGGGGAAAGTTTCACCCCTCCACTTT. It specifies CASSLGLNRGKVSPLHF.

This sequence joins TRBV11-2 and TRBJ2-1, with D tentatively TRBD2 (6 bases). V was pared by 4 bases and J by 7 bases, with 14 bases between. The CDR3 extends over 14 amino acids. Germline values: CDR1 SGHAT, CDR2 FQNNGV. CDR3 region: CASSYSPGRNEQFF. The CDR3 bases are TGTGCCAGCAGCTACTCTCCGGGGAGGAATGAGCAGTTCTTC.

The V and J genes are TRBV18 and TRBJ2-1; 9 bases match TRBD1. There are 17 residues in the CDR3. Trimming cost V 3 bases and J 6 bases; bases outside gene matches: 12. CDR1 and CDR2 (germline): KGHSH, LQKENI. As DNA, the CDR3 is TGTGCCAGCTCACCCCCGGGATTCGCGACAGGGGGCAATGAGCAGTTCTTC. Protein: CASSPPGFATGGNEQFF. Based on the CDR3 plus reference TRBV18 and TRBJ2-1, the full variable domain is NAGVMQNPRHLVRRRGQEARLRCSPMKGHSHVYWYRQLPEEGLKFMVYLQKENIIDESGMPKERFSAEFPKEGPSILRIQQVVRGDSAAYFCASSPPGFATGGNEQFFGPGTRLTVL.

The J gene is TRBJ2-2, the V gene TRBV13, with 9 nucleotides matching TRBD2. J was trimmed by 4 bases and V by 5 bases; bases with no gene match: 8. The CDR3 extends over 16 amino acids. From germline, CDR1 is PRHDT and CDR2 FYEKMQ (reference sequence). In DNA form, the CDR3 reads TGTGCCAGCAGCCCGGGACTAGCCGAGGGCACCGGGGAGCTGTTTTTT. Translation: CASSPGLAEGTGELFF.

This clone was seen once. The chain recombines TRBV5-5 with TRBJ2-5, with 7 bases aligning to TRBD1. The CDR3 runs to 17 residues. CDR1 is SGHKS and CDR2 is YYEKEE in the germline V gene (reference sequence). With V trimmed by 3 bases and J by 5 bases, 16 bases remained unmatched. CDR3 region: CASSSAGATGTGETQYF. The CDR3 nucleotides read TGTGCCAGCAGCTCCGCTGGAGCGACAGGGACGGGGGAGACCCAGTACTTC.

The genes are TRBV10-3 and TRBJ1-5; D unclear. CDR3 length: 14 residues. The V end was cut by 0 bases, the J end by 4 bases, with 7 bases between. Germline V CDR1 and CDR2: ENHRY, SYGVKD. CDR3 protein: CAISESYGNQPQHF. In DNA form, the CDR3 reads TGTGCCATCAGTGAGTCCTACGGTAATCAGCCCCAGCATTTT.

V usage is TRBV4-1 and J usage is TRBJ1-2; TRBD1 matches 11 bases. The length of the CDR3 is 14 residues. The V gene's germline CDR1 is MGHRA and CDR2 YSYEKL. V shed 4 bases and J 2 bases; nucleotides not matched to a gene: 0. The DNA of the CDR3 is TGCGCCAGCAGCCGGGACAGGGGGAACTATGGCTACACCTTC. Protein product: CASSRDRGNYGYTF.

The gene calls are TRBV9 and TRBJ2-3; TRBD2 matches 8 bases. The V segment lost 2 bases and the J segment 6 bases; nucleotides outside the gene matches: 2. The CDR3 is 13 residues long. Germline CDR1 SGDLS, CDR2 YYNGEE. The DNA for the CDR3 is TGTGCCAGCAGCGTCCGACTAGCGGATACGCAGTATTTT. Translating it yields CASSVRLADTQYF.

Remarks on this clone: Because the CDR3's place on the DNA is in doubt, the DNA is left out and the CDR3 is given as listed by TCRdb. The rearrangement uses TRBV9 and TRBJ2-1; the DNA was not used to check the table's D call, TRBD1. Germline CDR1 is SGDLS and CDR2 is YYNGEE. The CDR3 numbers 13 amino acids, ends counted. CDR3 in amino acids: CASSVGVGTLEFF.